The T cell receptor beta chain described here comes from a study of cytomegalovirus exposure and HLA in healthy donors (TCRdb year 2017). Background on the whole study: According to a later analysis, the 120 or so validation repertoires were produced on the same platform as the 600 to 850 repertoires of the first cohort. The study aimed to test whether signatures of past pathogen exposure could be identified by cataloging public T cell receptors. Along with the approximately 650-subject first cohort, a separate validation cohort of roughly 110 different subjects was used. High-throughput TCR immunosequencing, statistical association of individual TCRs with disease status, and machine learning were combined to predict cytomegalovirus infection status.

A few counts support this clone. The specificity of this receptor is unknown. The record has no base qualities; no much larger clone is one base away. CDR3 length: 16 amino acids, cysteine to phenylalanine. Just the 48-base CDR3 DNA is kept, in frame starting at base 1. V is cut by 0 bases and J by 2 bases, and the space between the germline ends is 11 bases. The germline V gene encodes CDR1 MGHRA and CDR2 YSYEKL. Donors formed part of the validation cohort, which comprised fewer than 150 subjects and was distinct from the first cohort of several hundred subjects. To prepare the library, the immunoSEQ multiplex PCR assay was applied. The paper's data handling went like this. To diagnose cytomegalovirus status from the catalog of TCR beta chain sequences, a statistical classification framework was built. TCRdb obtained this table from immuneACCESS and retained in-frame rearrangements with V and J assigned. These tables miss some clones; where compared with another copy, unresolved V genes account for less than half of the shortfall, and the remainder is unexplained. That table gives V, J and clone size, and the DNA gave D and trimming. The sample yields roughly 200,000 clones; 65% to 85% were counted once. Around 2.8% of the sample is held by the ten biggest clonotypes.

General study outcomes and caveats: In vitro tests confirmed that a few of the cytomegalovirus-associated TCR beta chains recognize cytomegalovirus antigens. Across donors, most TCR sequences were observed very rarely, whereas some public TCRs were present in many individuals. The classifier was reported to diagnose cytomegalovirus status with high specificity and sensitivity in both the original and validation cohorts. The authors suggested that the approach could potentially be extended to other disease states and immunological phenotypes. Subsequent analysis determined that TCRs grouped into clusters in the first cohort also showed a tendency toward co-occurrence across the 120 or so validation repertoires, and about 94% of cluster scores exceeded 0. The study gave a list of 150 to 200 TCR beta chains associated with cytomegalovirus. A later analysis lacked HLA typing for the validation cohort, so it scored co-occurrence in that cohort across all 110 or so repertoires.

The TCR originated in a woman aged 18-29 years in good health and CMV-seropositive. The sample taken for sequencing was PBMCs. The chain employs TRBV4-1 and TRBJ1-5; the D gene lacks a confident call. The DNA reads TGCGCCAGCAGCCAAGAGACAAGGTCTGGCAATCAGCCCCAGCATTTT. Its amino acids are CASSQETRSGNQPQHF.